This TCR beta chain was recorded in a study of cytomegalovirus exposure and HLA in healthy donors. In the study overall: Approximately 85 million unique TCRs from HLA-typed donors were held in an early data release. General study points: The classifier, whose performance was assessed in both the original and validation cohorts, reportedly diagnosed cytomegalovirus status with high specificity and sensitivity. Generally TCR sequences proved uncommon, though certain public TCRs appeared in numerous donors. Compared with the roughly 700-donor mean, an Asian-associated ancestry cluster reportedly had fewer N-insertions, according to a later analysis.

Amplification used 60 Vbeta primers and 13 Jbeta primers. TCRdb's table, derived via immunoSEQ multiplex PCR, lists solely in-frame clones and lacks some. The sample gives 160,000 or so clones, around four fifths of which show up once; 1.3% to 1.5% is in the top ten. Germline values: CDR1 MGHRA, CDR2 YSYEKL. CDR3 size: 14 residues. The V end lost 1 base, the J end lost 5 bases, and 11 bases lay between the germline ends. Points on this clone: What it recognizes is unknown.

The TCR originated in a woman in her twenties or thirties in good health and CMV-seronegative. V gene TRBV4-1 combines with J gene TRBJ1-2; possible D gene TRBD1, 5 bases. The source material was PBMCs. The DNA for the CDR3 is TGCGCCAGCAGCCAAGGACAGCAAGAGTATGGCTACACCTTC. Protein sequence: CASSQGQQEYGYTF.